One sample yielded the 6 T cell receptor beta chains listed below, sequenced in a study of blood T cell repertoires in COVID-19. Clones were read by immunoSEQ multiplex PCR, and TCRdb kept only the in-frame ones, dropping some. The sample includes around 150,000 clones, around nine tenths of them seen just once. The source material was peripheral blood. These receptor sequences come from a woman in her seventies with COVID-19, enrolled during active disease.

This clone was seen a handful of times. The CDR3 sequence is CASSLVRQQNTEAFF. The DNA for the CDR3 is TGTGCCAGCAGCTTGGTCAGACAGCAAAACACTGAAGCTTTCTTT. The J gene is TRBJ1-1, the V gene TRBV5-6, with a possible D match to TRBD1 (5 bases). The V and J ends lost 0 bases and 2 bases respectively, with 11 bases between them. This CDR3 spans 15 amino acids. Germline-derived CDR1 and CDR2 are SGHDT and YYEEEE.

The V gene is TRBV6-1, the J gene TRBJ2-1, with TRBD1 identical over 10 bases. Trimming cost V 3 bases and J 6 bases; bases outside gene matches: 17. CDR3 length equals 19 residues. Germline V CDR1 and CDR2: MNHNS, SASEGT. The DNA for the CDR3 is TGTGCCAGCAGTGATTTCCCCCCCCGACAGGGGGCATTAAGCAATGAGCAGTTCTTC. This gives the protein CASSDFPPRQGALSNEQFF.

The chain joins TRBV7-8 to TRBJ2-2; D may be TRBD1 (5 bases). This CDR3 comprises 17 residues. The V and J ends lost 0 bases and 2 bases respectively, with 13 bases between them. The germline V gene encodes CDR1 SGHVS and CDR2 FQNEAQ. The CDR3 DNA reads TGTGCCAGCAGCTTAGCTTACGGCCAGGGTAACACCGGGGAGCTGTTTTTT. It yields the protein CASSLAYGQGNTGELFF.

The chain links TRBV5-1 to TRBJ1-1; TRBD1 agrees at 10 bases. Germline loops: CDR1 SGHRS, CDR2 YFSETQ. Trimming took 5 bases from V and 3 from J; bases not matched to a gene: 10. The CDR3 length is 16 residues. The CDR3 spells CASRKGQGMADTEAFF. CDR3 nucleotide sequence: TGCGCCAGCAGAAAGGGACAGGGGATGGCGGACACTGAAGCTTTCTTT.

The CDR3 region is CSVTANTEAFF. The CDR3 DNA reads as TGCAGTGTGACAGCCAACACTGAAGCTTTCTTT. This chain links TRBV20-1 with TRBJ1-1, with D possibly TRBD1 on 5 matching bases. The CDR3 extends over 11 amino acids. The germline V gene encodes CDR1 DFQATT and CDR2 SNEGSKA (reference sequence). Between the trimmed V and J ends, which lost 7 bases and 2 bases, there was a span of 8 bases.

V is TRBV4-1 and J is TRBJ2-7; 8 bases line up with TRBD1. CDR1 and CDR2 (germline): MGHRA, YSYEKL. CDR3 length equals 16 residues. V gave up 1 base and J gave up 0 bases; unmatched junction bases: 5. For the CDR3, the DNA is TGCGCCAGCAGCCAAGCCCCGGGACAGGCCTCCTACGAGCAGTACTTC. This translates into CASSQAPGQASYEQYF.